This TCR beta chain was sequenced for a study of Tregs in tolerant kidney transplant recipients (dated by TCRdb to between 2017 and 2020). The study in broad terms: Related donors were used in the transplants with nonmyeloablative bone marrow transplantation, and mixed chimerism was transient in the human trials. Before combined kidney and bone marrow transplantation, this study identified donor-specific regulatory T cells using TCRbeta sequencing and then followed those same cells after transplant. General conclusions and limits of the study: In tolerant patients, donor-specific Tregs expanded more than Tregs overall, which suggests antigen-driven rather than nonspecific expansion. Expanding Tregs with activated donor B cells appeared to identify the most biologically relevant and donor-specific TCRbeta repertoire. The study was limited by small patient numbers, and the findings need validation in larger populations and under other immunosuppression protocols. Biological reproducibility was not examined directly, but technical replication error appeared to be minimal. PCR primers changed over time for some patients, so nucleotide-level comparison across those patients' samples was not possible.

This clone was counted between two and nine times. This receptor's antigen is unknown. No base-level quality is on record; no much larger clone is a single base apart. For TCRbeta CDR3 sequencing, genomic DNA from the sorted cells was extracted using the QIAGEN DNeasy Blood and Tissue Kit. High-throughput TCRbeta CDR3 sequencing, including PCR amplification with bias correction and internal controls, was performed commercially through immunoSEQ. The original methods were these. A unique productive TCRbeta sequence was defined by the CDR3 nucleotide sequence when primers matched, and otherwise by the CDR3 amino acid sequence together with the Vbeta and Jbeta genes. Sorting error was corrected by removing sequences shared between sorted populations at a frequency ratio of 2:1 or less, and the remaining shared sequences were assigned to the higher population. Donor-reactive sequences were defined as at least 5-fold expanded in CFSE-low cells versus unstimulated cells, with frequency of at least 0.01% in CFSE-low cells. Repertoire divergence was quantified by Jensen-Shannon divergence using the top 100 TCRbeta sequences ranked by frequency. For samples with multiple sequencing runs, sorting error was corrected in each run separately before the runs were combined. In its TCRdb copy, this immuneACCESS table keeps in-frame sequences only and misses some clones. Where compared with another copy, unresolved V genes explain less than half of these, and the others have no known cause. D and trimming were read from the DNA, whereas the V and J calls and clone size are those reported in that table. This sample is represented by about 110,000 clones; roughly 89% of them were singletons. The top ten clonotypes cover 0.34% of the sample.

The time point tag for this specimen amounts to: blood sample drawn before combined kidney and bone marrow transplant. Thawed PBMCs were FACS-sorted into unstimulated Tregs (CD4+CD25+CD127-), CD4+ non-Tregs (CD4+CD25-), CD4 cells and CD8 cells. Patients were several combined kidney and bone marrow transplant recipients from the ITN036ST trial, and only these trial subjects had samples available. Healthy control blood was processed to PBMCs with a Ficoll density gradient and then cryopreserved, whereas patient PBMCs were collected both before and after transplant. The cysteine opens and the phenylalanine closes a CDR3 of 13 amino acids. Just the 39-base CDR3 DNA is kept, in frame starting at base 1. V is pared back by 5 bases and J by 6 bases, with 14 bases lying between the germline termini. The germline V gene encodes CDR1 SGHRS and CDR2 YFSETQ.

In this chain, TRBV5-1 is recombined with TRBJ1-2; the D gene is perhaps TRBD1, on 5 matching bases. This specimen consisted of CD4+ T cells from blood, obtained before the transplant. The sequence was obtained from a human donor who received a combined kidney and bone marrow transplant. The nucleotide sequence is TGCGCCAGCAGTCCCCCAGGGTACCATGGCTACACCTTC. Translation gives CASSPPGYHGYTF.